Listed below are T cell receptor beta chains from one sample, sequenced in a study of blood T cell repertoires in COVID-19. The table came from immunoSEQ multiplex PCR; TCRdb's copy has only in-frame clones and leaves some out. The profile shows 150,000 to 200,000 clones, about 83% of them singletons. The sample taken for sequencing was peripheral blood. Every receptor here comes from a human donor in a cohort sampled during active COVID-19. Each CDR3 is given with its conserved first and last residue.

V gene | CDR3 protein
TRBV9 | CASSDGTGPLFF
TRBV5-4 | CASSPDRDNEKLFF
TRBV13 | CASSFDRGRNTGELFF
TRBV3-1/TRBV3-2 | CASTGTGLLYGYTF
TRBV2 | CASSSGSEQFF
TRBV5-1 | CASSRAGESSYNEQFF
TRBV7-9 | CASSPWTGPAGTEAFF
TRBV9 | CASSVGGSGGTDTQYF
TRBV19 | CASSRDRAYEQYF
TRBV3-1/TRBV3-2 | CASSQDPGLKEQYF
TRBV2 | CASSEYYEQYF
TRBV3-1/TRBV3-2 | CASSQEKLRTGTVLSSLSEQFF
TRBV9 | CASSVVTSSDTQYF
TRBV15 | CATSSHRGDGYTF
TRBV6-1 | CASSEHAGRYNSPLHF
TRBV10-3 | CAISDYAGTSGRNEQFF
TRBV28 | CASSLTGARAEKLFF
TRBV2 | CASSDRGNTEAFF
TRBV11-3 | CASSSASGRSDTQYF
TRBV6-6 | CASRTSGRTYNEQFF
TRBV28 | CASSFVLTPDEQFF
TRBV7-9 | CASSSPPRGGEGTEAFF
TRBV11-2 | CASSLLTGQGYHEQYF
TRBV6-4 | CASREGYTF
TRBV18 | CASSPGGRDYGYTF
TRBV30 | CAWSVSNYEQYF
TRBV24-1 | CATSEGRYQPQHF
TRBV19 | CASSTRKQIGYGYTF
TRBV30 | CAWVTSGDQSEQFF
TRBV27 | CASSYRTNTEAFF
TRBV28 | CASSWWQGGTGELFF
TRBV30 | CAWGRTGGVRNTIYF
TRBV28 | CASSVGTGPINYGYTF
TRBV7-2 | CASSHRGPDTEAFF
TRBV7-3 | CASSSSGGYNEQFF
TRBV6-5 | CARVWDRPYYEQYF
TRBV5-4 | CASSTEPPGEQYF
TRBV29-1 | CSVMTGGYEKLFF
TRBV28 | CASSFKGQGFPETIQYF
TRBV19 | CASKGAGGRTNEKLFF
TRBV6-2/TRBV6-3 | CASSYPMPGLGQETQYF
TRBV6-5 | CASRTDRGTEAFF
TRBV28 | CASSSGDQPQHF
TRBV5-4 | CASSESGQHYGYTF
TRBV4-1 | CASSQVEQGGQPQHF